The clone carrying this T cell receptor beta chain was counted only a few times. From the 5' RACE reads, TCRdb called clonotypes with MiXCR, one entry per CDR3 protein. Of around 63,000 distinct CDR3 sequences in the sample, more than 7% were seen once. The data belong to a study of spatial heterogeneity in lung cancer. Time point described: sample taken at primary tumor resection. No cells were sorted before sequencing. The whole RNA sequenced was extracted from tumor, nontumor lung or frozen PBMC. The germline V gene encodes CDR1 MDHEN and CDR2 SYDVKM. V dropped 6 bases and J dropped 1 base, with 7 bases sitting between them. The CDR3 consists of 13 residues.

The source of this sequence is a female donor with early-stage non-small cell lung cancer. The gene calls are TRBV28 and TRBJ2-4; D is unresolved. The source was PBMCs, collected at surgery. The CDR3 region is CASRENAKNIQYF. DNA for the CDR3: TGTGCCAGCAGGGAGAATGCCAAAAACATTCAGTACTTC. Combining the CDR3 with reference TRBV28 and TRBJ2-4 gives the whole variable domain DVKVTQSSRYLVKRTGEKVFLECVQDMDHENMFWYRQDPGLGLRLIYFSYDVKMKEKGDIPEGYSVSREKKERFSLILESASTNQTSMYLCASRENAKNIQYFGAGTRLSVL.